The clone carrying this T cell receptor beta chain was counted only a few times. Antigen: not known. The CDR3 sequence is 16 residues long. Trimming cost V 1 base and J 3 bases; bases outside gene matches: 7. Germline V gene lookup returns CDR1 SEHNR and CDR2 FQNEAQ (reference sequence). The sample belongs to a study of T cells after yellow fever vaccination. Study findings and constraints: Repertoires sorted by FACS could include abundant clonotypes that are contaminants from the bulk population.

TCRdb reprocessed the 5' RACE reads with MiXCR, giving one entry per CDR3 protein. This table has some 350,000 distinct CDR3 sequences, approximately 6% appearing once. This TCR derives from a man aged 30 to 39 who received the YFV17D yellow fever vaccine. The chain combines TRBV7-9 with TRBJ2-3, with 7 bases fitting TRBD1. Specimen: PBMCs, collected 5 days after the yellow fever booster vaccination. The DNA of the CDR3 is TGTGCCAGCAGCTTAGTCGAAGGGGGCTGGACAGATACGCAGTATTTT. This encodes CASSLVEGGWTDTQYF. The full variable domain, completed using reference TRBV7-9 and TRBJ2-3, is DTGVSQNPRHKITKRGQNVTFRCDPISEHNRLYWYRQTLGQGPEFLTYFQNEAQLEKSRLLSDRFSAERPKGSFSTLEIQRTEQGDSAMYLCASSLVEGGWTDTQYFGPGTRLTVL.